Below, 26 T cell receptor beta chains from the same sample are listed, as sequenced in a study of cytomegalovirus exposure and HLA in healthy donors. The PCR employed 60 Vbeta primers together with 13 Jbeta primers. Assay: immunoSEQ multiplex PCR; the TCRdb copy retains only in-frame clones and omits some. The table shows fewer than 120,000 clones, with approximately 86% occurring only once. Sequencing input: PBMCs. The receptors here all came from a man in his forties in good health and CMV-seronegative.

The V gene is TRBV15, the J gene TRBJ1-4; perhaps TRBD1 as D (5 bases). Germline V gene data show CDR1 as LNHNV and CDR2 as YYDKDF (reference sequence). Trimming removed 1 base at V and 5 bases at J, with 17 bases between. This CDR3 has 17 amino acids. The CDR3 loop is CATSRGPGGKGNEKLFF. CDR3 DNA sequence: TGTGCCACCAGCAGAGGCCCCGGGGGGAAGGGAAATGAAAAACTGTTTTTT.

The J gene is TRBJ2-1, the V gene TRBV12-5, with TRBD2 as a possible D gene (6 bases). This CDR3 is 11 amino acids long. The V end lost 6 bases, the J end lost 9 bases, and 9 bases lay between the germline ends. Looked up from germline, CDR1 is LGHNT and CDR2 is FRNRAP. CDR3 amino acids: CASGSGGEQFF. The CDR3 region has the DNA TGTGCTAGTGGCTCCGGGGGTGAGCAGTTCTTC.

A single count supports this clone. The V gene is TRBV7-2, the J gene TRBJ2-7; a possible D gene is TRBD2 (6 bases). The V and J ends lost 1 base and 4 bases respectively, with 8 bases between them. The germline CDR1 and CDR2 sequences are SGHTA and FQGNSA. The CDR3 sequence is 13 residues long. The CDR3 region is CASSLEAGYEQYF. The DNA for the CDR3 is TGTGCCAGCAGCTTAGAGGCGGGGTACGAGCAGTACTTC.

The DNA for the CDR3 is TGTGCCAGTAGTATAGTAGGGGATCAAGAGACCCAGTACTTC. It is translated as CASSIVGDQETQYF. V and J are TRBV19 and TRBJ2-5; a possible D gene is TRBD1 (5 bases). Per the germline V gene, CDR1 is LNHDA and CDR2 is SQIVND (reference sequence). Trimming removed 1 base at V and 2 bases at J, with 8 bases between. The CDR3 has 14 residues.

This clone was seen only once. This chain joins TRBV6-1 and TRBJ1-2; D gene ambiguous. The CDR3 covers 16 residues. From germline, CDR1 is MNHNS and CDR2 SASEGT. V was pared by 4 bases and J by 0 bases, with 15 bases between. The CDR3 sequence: CASSGDIAFANYGYTF. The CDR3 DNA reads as TGTGCCAGCAGTGGGGATATAGCGTTTGCTAACTATGGCTACACCTTC.

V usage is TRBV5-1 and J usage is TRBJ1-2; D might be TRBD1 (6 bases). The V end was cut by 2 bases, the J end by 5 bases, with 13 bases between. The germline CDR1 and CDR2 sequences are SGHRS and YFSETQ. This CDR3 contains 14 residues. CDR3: CASSLGRGEYGYTF. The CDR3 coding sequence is TGCGCCAGCAGCTTAGGCAGGGGAGAGTATGGCTACACCTTC.

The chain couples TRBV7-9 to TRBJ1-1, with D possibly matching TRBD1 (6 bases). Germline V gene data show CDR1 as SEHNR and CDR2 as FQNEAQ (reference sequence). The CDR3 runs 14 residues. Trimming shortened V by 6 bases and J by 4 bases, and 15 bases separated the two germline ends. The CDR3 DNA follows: TGTGCCAGCAGACCCGGACAGTCGGGCACTGAAGCTTTCTTT. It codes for CASRPGQSGTEAFF.

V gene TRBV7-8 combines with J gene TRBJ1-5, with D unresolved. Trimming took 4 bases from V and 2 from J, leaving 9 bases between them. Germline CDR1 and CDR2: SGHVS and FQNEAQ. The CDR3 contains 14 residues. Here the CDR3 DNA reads TGTGCCAGCAGCTCTTCCTATCGCAATCAGCCCCAGCATTTT. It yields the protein CASSSSYRNQPQHF.

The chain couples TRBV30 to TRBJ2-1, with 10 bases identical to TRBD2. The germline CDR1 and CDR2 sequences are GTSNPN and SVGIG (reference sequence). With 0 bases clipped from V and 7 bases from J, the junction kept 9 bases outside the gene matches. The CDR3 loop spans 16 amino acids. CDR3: CAWSVRSSGGKNEQFF. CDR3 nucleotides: TGTGCCTGGAGTGTACGAAGTAGCGGGGGGAAAAATGAGCAGTTCTTC. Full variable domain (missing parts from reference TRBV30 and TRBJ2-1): SQTIHQWPATLVQPVGSPLSLECTVEGTSNPNLYWYRQAAGRGLQLLFYSVGIGQISSEVPQNLSASRPQDRQFILSSKKLLLSDSGFYLCAWSVRSSGGKNEQFFGPGTRLTVL.

As DNA, the CDR3 is TGTGCCAGCACGCGACAGGGGGACGACGATGAGCAGTTCTTC. Protein product: CASTRQGDDDEQFF. This rearrangement joins TRBV6-5 to TRBJ2-1; 9 nucleotides line up with TRBD1. The V segment lost 7 bases and the J segment 8 bases; nucleotides outside the gene matches: 9. CDR3 length: 14 amino acids. In germline, CDR1 is MNHEY, CDR2 SVGAGI.

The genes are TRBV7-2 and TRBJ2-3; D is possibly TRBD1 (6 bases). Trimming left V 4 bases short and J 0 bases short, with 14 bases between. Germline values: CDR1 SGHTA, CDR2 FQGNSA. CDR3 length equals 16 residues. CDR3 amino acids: CASSYTGSPSTDTQYF. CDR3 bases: TGTGCCAGCAGCTACACAGGGAGTCCAAGCACAGATACGCAGTATTTT.

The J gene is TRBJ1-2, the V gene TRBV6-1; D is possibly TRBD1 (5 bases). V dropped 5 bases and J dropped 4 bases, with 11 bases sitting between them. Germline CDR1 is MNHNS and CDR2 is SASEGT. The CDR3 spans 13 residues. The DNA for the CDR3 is TGTGCCAGCAGTCTCAAAGACAGCTATGGCTACACCTTC. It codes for CASSLKDSYGYTF.

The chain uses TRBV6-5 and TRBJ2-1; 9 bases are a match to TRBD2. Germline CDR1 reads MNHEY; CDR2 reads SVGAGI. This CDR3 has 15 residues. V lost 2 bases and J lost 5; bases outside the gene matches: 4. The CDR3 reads CASSYGSGGHNEQFF. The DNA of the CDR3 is TGTGCCAGCAGTTACGGAAGCGGGGGGCACAATGAGCAGTTCTTC.

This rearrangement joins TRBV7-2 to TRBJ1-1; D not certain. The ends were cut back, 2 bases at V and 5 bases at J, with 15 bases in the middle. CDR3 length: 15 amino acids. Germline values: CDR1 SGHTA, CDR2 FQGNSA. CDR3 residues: CASSLPQGGRTEAFF. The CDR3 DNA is TGTGCCAGCAGCTTACCCCAAGGAGGCCGAACTGAAGCTTTCTTT.

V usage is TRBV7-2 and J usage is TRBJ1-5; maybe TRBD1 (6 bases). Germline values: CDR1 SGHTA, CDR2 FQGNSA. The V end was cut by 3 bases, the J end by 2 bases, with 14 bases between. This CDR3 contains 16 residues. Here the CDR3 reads CASSLGGGRGNQPQHF. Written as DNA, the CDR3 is TGTGCCAGCAGCTTGGGGGGGGGCCGGGGCAATCAGCCCCAGCATTTT.

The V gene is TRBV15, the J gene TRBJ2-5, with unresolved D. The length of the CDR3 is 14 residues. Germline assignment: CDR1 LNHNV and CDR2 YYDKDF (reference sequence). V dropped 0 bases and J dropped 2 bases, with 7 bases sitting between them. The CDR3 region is CATSREPTQETQYF. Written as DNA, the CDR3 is TGTGCCACCAGCAGAGAACCCACTCAAGAGACCCAGTACTTC.

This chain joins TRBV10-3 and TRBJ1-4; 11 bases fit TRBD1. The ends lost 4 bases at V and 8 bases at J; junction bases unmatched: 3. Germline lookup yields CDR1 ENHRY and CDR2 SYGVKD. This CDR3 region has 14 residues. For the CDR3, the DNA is TGTGCCATCAGTGCCGGACAGGGGGCCGAAAAACTGTTTTTT. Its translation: CAISAGQGAEKLFF.

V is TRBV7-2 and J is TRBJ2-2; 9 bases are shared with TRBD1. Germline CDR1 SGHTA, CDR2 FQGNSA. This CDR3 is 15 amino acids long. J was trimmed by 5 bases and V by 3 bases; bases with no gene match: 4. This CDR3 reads CASSLGQGGTGELFF. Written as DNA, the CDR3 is TGTGCCAGCAGCTTGGGACAGGGAGGGACCGGGGAGCTGTTTTTT.

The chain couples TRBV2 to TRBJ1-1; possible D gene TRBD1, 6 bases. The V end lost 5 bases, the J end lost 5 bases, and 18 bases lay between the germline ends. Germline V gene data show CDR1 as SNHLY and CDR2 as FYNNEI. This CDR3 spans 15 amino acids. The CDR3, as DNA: TGTGCCAGCAGTAGGGATACAGGGCGAGAGACTGAAGCTTTCTTT. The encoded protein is CASSRDTGRETEAFF.

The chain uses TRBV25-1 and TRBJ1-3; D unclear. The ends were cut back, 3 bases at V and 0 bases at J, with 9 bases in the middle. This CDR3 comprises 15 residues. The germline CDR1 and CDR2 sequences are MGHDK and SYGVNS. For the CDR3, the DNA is TGTGCCAGCAGTGATCCCGGAGCCTCTGGAAACACCATATATTTT. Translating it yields CASSDPGASGNTIYF.

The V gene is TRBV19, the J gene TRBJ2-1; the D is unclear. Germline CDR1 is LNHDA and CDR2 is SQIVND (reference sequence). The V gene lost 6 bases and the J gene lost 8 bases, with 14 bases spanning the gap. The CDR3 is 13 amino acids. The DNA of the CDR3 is TGTGCCAGTAGGCGGAGAGTGGTGGATGAGCAGTTCTTC. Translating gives CASRRRVVDEQFF.

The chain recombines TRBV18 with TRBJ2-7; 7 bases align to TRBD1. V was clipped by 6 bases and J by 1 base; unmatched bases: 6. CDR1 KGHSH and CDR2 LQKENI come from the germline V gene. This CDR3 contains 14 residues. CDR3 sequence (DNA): TGTGCCAGCTCGGCCGGGACAGTTTCCTACGAGCAGTACTTC. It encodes CASSAGTVSYEQYF.

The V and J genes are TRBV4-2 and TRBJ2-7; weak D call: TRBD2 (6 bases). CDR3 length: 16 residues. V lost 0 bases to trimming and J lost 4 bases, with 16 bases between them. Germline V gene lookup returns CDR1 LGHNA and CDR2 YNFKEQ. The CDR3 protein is CASSQDLAGSGYEQYF. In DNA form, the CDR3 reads TGTGCCAGCAGCCAAGATCTGGCCGGGAGTGGTTACGAGCAGTACTTC.

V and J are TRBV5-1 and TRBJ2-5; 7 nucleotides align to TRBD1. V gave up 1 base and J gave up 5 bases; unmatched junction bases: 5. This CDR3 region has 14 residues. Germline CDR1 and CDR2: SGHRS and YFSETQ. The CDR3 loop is CASSLRQGRETQYF. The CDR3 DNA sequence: TGCGCCAGCAGCTTGAGACAGGGCCGGGAGACCCAGTACTTC.

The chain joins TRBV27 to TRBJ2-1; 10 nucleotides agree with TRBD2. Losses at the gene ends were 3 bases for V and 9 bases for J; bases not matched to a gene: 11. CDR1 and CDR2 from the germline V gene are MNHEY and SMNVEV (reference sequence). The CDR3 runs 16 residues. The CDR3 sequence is CASSFIVSGGAGEQFF. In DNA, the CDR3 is TGTGCCAGCAGTTTTATTGTCAGCGGGGGGGCCGGTGAGCAGTTCTTC.

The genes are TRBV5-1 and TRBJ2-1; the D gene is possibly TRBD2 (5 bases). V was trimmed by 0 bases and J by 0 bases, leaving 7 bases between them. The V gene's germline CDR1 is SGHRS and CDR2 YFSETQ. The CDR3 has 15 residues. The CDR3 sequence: CASSLEGSSYNEQFF. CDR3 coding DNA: TGCGCCAGCAGCTTGGAAGGGAGCTCCTACAATGAGCAGTTCTTC. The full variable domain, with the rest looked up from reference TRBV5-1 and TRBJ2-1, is KAGVTQTPRYLIKTRGQQVTLSCSPISGHRSVSWYQQTPGQGLQFLFEYFSETQRNKGNFPGRFSGRQFSNSRSEMNVSTLELGDSALYLCASSLEGSSYNEQFFGPGTRLTVL.